Presented here are 22 T cell receptor beta chains from one specimen sequenced in a study of shared clonotypes between healthy human individuals (dated by TCRdb to about 2020). Receptor libraries were prepared by the immunoSEQ multiplex PCR assay. TCRdb carries this immuneACCESS record with in-frame sequences only. Its versions omit some clonotypes, under half of them owing to an unresolved V gene in the studies checked, with the rest unexplained. For this sample the table gives about 2 million clones, of which about 94% were detected only once. In total, the top ten clones hold roughly 1% of the sample. CD8 naive samples were obtained by positive selection for CCR7 among CD45RO-negative cells, yielding a CD45RA+CCR7+ population from which TemRA cells were excluded. The specimen was naive CD8+ T cells sorted from blood. Taken with the paper, the label for cell subset or site translates to: CD45RA+CCR7+. These receptors were collected from a man aged 18 to 35 in good health.

For this clone: The junction and the germline gene differ at one end; a read error may be behind it. This sequence joins TRBV30 and TRBJ2-1; D gene ambiguous. This CDR3 is 12 amino acids long. Per the germline V gene, CDR1 is GTSNPN and CDR2 is SVGIG (reference sequence). The CDR3: CAWSGSLFERIF. The DNA of the CDR3 is TGTGCCTGGAGTGGTTCGCTATTTGAAAGGATCTTC.

V gene TRBV4-1 combines with J gene TRBJ2-7; D may be TRBD1 (5 bases). Germline V gene sequence: CDR1 MGHRA, CDR2 YSYEKL. V lost 5 bases and J lost 4, with 18 bases in between. This CDR3 contains 15 residues. DNA for the CDR3: TGCGCCAGCAGCGCAAGTGGACACTCAATGTACGAGCAGTACTTC. Protein sequence: CASSASGHSMYEQYF.

The chain couples TRBV9 to TRBJ2-1; no reliable D call. Deletions cut 0 bases from V and 10 bases from J, with 5 bases between. The CDR3 has 11 amino acids. CDR1 is SGDLS and CDR2 is YYNGEE in the germline V gene. The CDR3 protein is CASSVGKEQFF. For the CDR3, the DNA is TGTGCCAGCAGCGTAGGGAAGGAGCAGTTCTTC.

This clone appeared a few times. The rearrangement uses TRBV29-1 and TRBJ1-1; D not certain. The CDR3 is made up of 11 amino acids. Trimming removed 5 bases at V and 3 bases at J, with 7 bases between. Germline V CDR1 and CDR2: SQVTM, ANQGSEA. The CDR3 spells CSVRTDTEAFF. CDR3 coding DNA: TGCAGCGTTCGGACGGACACTGAAGCTTTCTTT.

The CDR3 DNA reads as TGTGCCAGTAGTATTTATCCCTACAGGGAAGATCCCTACGAGCAGTACTTC. Amino acids: CASSIYPYREDPYEQYF. The rearrangement links TRBV19 to TRBJ2-7; TRBD1 might be the D (6 bases). Germline-derived CDR1 and CDR2 are LNHDA and SQIVND (reference sequence). V lost 3 bases, J lost 2 bases, and 20 bases lay in between. The CDR3 contains 17 residues.

V gene TRBV14 combines with J gene TRBJ2-7, with a tentative D call TRBD1 (6 bases). V was pared by 0 bases and J by 0 bases, with 15 bases between. CDR3 length: 17 amino acids. Per germline, CDR1 SGHDN and CDR2 FVKESK. The CDR3 bases are TGTGCCAGCAGCCAAGAGGACAGTAAGGACAGCTCCTACGAGCAGTACTTC. Amino acids: CASSQEDSKDSSYEQYF. The full variable domain, completed using reference TRBV14 and TRBJ2-7, is EAGVTQFPSHSVIEKGQTVTLRCDPISGHDNLYWYRRVMGKEIKFLLHFVKESKQDESGMPNNRFLAERTGGTYSTLKVQPAELEDSGVYFCASSQEDSKDSSYEQYFGPGTRLTVT.

A single count supports this clone. The chain joins TRBV9 to TRBJ1-5; 7 bases match TRBD1. In germline, CDR1 is SGDLS, CDR2 YYNGEE. The CDR3 extends over 15 amino acids. V trimming: 0 bases; J trimming: 5 bases; junction bases outside the gene matches: 5. The chain's CDR3 is CASSVEGASHQPQHF. CDR3 DNA sequence: TGTGCCAGCAGCGTAGAGGGGGCGTCACATCAGCCCCAGCATTTT.

This sequence joins TRBV6-5 and TRBJ2-1; unclear D gene. This CDR3 is built from 12 residues. The germline CDR1 and CDR2 sequences are MNHEY and SVGAGI. Trimming left V 4 bases short and J 7 bases short, with 8 bases between. The CDR3 is CASSSLRNEQFF. The CDR3 DNA reads TGTGCCAGCAGTTCCCTCCGGAATGAGCAGTTCTTC.

The chain uses TRBV6-6 and TRBJ2-6; D possibly corresponds to TRBD2 (5 bases). The CDR3 has 14 residues. V was pared by 7 bases and J by 4 bases, with 11 bases between. Germline lookup yields CDR1 MNHNY and CDR2 SVGAGI (reference sequence). For the CDR3, the DNA is TGTGCCAGCAAGGAGGTGTCCGGGGCCAACGTCCTGACTTTC. Protein: CASKEVSGANVLTF.

The gene calls are TRBV5-4 and TRBJ2-3; 10 bases fit TRBD1. V lost 3 bases and J lost 3; bases outside the gene matches: 4. This CDR3 comprises 15 residues. Germline V CDR1 and CDR2: SGHNT, YYREEE (reference sequence). The CDR3 is CASSSLDRGTDTQYF. DNA of the CDR3: TGTGCCAGCAGCTCTCTGGACAGGGGGACAGATACGCAGTATTTT.

This chain connects TRBV7-8 to TRBJ2-2; 10 bases fit TRBD2. Losses at the gene ends were 5 bases for V and 5 bases for J; bases not matched to a gene: 11. Germline loops: CDR1 SGHVS, CDR2 FQNEAQ. This CDR3 contains 17 residues. CDR3 in amino acids: CASSLTPSGSNTGELFF. The DNA for the CDR3 is TGTGCCAGCAGCCTAACCCCTAGCGGGAGCAATACCGGGGAGCTGTTTTTT.

CDR3 amino acids: CASSDWGNYGYTF. The CDR3 region has the DNA TGTGCCAGCAGTGATTGGGGAAACTATGGCTACACCTTC. This chain links TRBV25-1 with TRBJ1-2; D unresolved. Germline V gene data show CDR1 as MGHDK and CDR2 as SYGVNS. The CDR3 has 13 amino acids. Trimming stripped 3 bases from V and 2 bases from J, with 7 bases between.

The rearrangement links TRBV4-3 to TRBJ2-3; TRBD2 aligns across 11 bases. CDR3 length: 19 residues. The germline gives CDR1 LGHNA, CDR2 YSLEER. J gave up 2 bases and V 0 bases, and 10 bases lay outside the gene matches. The CDR3 here is CASSQDLGLADLPTDTQYF. DNA of the CDR3: TGCGCCAGCAGCCAAGATCTGGGACTAGCGGATCTCCCCACAGATACGCAGTATTTT.

The chain joins TRBV7-9 to TRBJ1-4; D ambiguous. In germline, CDR1 is SEHNR, CDR2 FQNEAQ (reference sequence). This CDR3 has 13 amino acids. V lost 5 bases and J 8 bases, leaving 12 bases between the germline ends. CDR3 amino acids: CASSEGNVEKLFF. As DNA, the CDR3 is TGTGCCAGCAGCGAGGGTAACGTGGAAAAACTGTTTTTT. Combining the CDR3 with reference TRBV7-9 and TRBJ1-4 gives the whole variable domain DTGVSQNPRHKITKRGQNVTFRCDPISEHNRLYWYRQTLGQGPEFLTYFQNEAQLEKSRLLSDRFSAERPKGSFSTLEIQRTEQGDSAMYLCASSEGNVEKLFFGSGTQLSVL.

The J gene is TRBJ1-2, the V gene TRBV6-1; weak D call: TRBD1 (6 bases). Trimming took off 4 bases at V and 1 base at J, with 13 bases between the two ends. The CDR3 is 15 amino acids. Looked up from germline, CDR1 is MNHNS and CDR2 is SASEGT. As DNA, the CDR3 is TGTGCCAGCAGTGCCGACAGGTTGAATAACTATGGCTACACCTTC. Translation gives CASSADRLNNYGYTF.

This chain uses TRBV7-8 with TRBJ2-7; no clear D gene. CDR1 and CDR2 from the germline V gene are SGHVS and FQNEAQ. The CDR3 consists of 13 residues. Trimming removed 8 bases at V and 0 bases at J, with 11 bases between. CDR3 coding DNA: TGTGCCAGCCGCGTGTCTGGCTCCTACGAGCAGTACTTC. Protein sequence: CASRVSGSYEQYF.

The chain recombines TRBV12-5 with TRBJ2-7; D is ambiguous. Trimming cost V 0 bases and J 2 bases, with 2 bases left between them. CDR1 and CDR2 (germline): LGHNT, FRNRAP. The length of the CDR3 is 12 residues. CDR3 protein: CASGLVTYEQYF. For the CDR3, the DNA is TGTGCTAGTGGTTTGGTGACCTACGAGCAGTACTTC.

V usage is TRBV13 and J usage is TRBJ2-1; 10 bases are a match to TRBD1. This CDR3 is built from 15 residues. With V trimmed by 5 bases and J by 6 bases, 7 bases remained unmatched. The germline V gene has CDR1 PRHDT and CDR2 FYEKMQ (reference sequence). CDR3 in amino acids: CASSATGGGFNEQFF. The CDR3 coding sequence is TGTGCCAGCAGCGCGACAGGGGGCGGTTTCAATGAGCAGTTCTTC.

This clone is a singleton in its sample. The V and J genes are TRBV28 and TRBJ2-3; D unresolved. Germline V gene lookup returns CDR1 MDHEN and CDR2 SYDVKM. Trimming cost V 6 bases and J 6 bases, with 13 bases left between them. This CDR3 has 13 amino acids. CDR3: CASSPNTGDTQYF. CDR3 coding DNA: TGTGCCAGCAGCCCCAACACCGGGGATACGCAGTATTTT.

The chain is built from TRBV11-2 and TRBJ2-7; no reliable D call. Trimming removed 6 bases at V and 6 bases at J, with 15 bases between. Looked up from germline, CDR1 is SGHAT and CDR2 is FQNNGV. The length of the CDR3 is 13 residues. CDR3 in amino acids: CASSSLTRSEQYF. CDR3 bases: TGTGCCAGCAGTTCCCTGACGAGGAGCGAGCAGTACTTC.

This chain links TRBV7-8 with TRBJ2-3; 9 nucleotides line up with TRBD2. This CDR3 comprises 17 residues. J gave up 0 bases and V 7 bases, and 11 bases lay outside the gene matches. CDR1 and CDR2 (germline): SGHVS, FQNEAQ. The CDR3 loop reads CASNPHLAGGSTDTQYF. The CDR3 nucleotides read TGTGCCAGCAACCCTCATTTGGCGGGAGGGAGCACAGATACGCAGTATTTT.

The V and J genes are TRBV7-9 and TRBJ1-2; D remains ambiguous. Germline V gene lookup returns CDR1 SEHNR and CDR2 FQNEAQ (reference sequence). The germline V and J ends were trimmed by 5 bases and 8 bases, with 9 bases remaining between them. The CDR3 covers 11 residues. The CDR3 bases are TGTGCCAGCAGCAGTGGTTGGGGCTACACCTTC. Encoded protein: CASSSGWGYTF.